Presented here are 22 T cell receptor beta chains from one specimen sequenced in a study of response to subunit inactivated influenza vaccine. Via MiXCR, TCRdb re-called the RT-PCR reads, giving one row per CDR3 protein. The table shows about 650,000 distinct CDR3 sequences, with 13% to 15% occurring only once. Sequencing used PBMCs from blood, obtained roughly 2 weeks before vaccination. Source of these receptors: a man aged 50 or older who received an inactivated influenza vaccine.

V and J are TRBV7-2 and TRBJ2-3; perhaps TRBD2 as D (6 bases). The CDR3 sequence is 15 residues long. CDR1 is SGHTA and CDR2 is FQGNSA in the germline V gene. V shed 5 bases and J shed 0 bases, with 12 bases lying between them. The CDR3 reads CASSISSVSTDTQYF. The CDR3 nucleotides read TGTGCCAGCAGCATCTCTAGCGTAAGCACAGATACGCAGTATTTT. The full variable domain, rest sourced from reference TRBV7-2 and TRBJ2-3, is GAGVSQSPSNKVTEKGKDVELRCDPISGHTALYWYRQSLGQGLEFLIYFQGNSAPDKSGLPSDRFSAERTGGSVSTLTIQRTQQEDSAVYLCASSISSVSTDTQYFGPGTRLTVL.

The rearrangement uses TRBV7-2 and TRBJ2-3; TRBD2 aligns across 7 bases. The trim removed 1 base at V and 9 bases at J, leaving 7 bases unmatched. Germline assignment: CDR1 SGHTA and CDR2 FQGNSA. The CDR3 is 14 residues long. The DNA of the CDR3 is TGTGCCAGCAGCTTAGTTAGGGCGGGAGACACGCAGTATTTT. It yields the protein CASSLVRAGDTQYF.

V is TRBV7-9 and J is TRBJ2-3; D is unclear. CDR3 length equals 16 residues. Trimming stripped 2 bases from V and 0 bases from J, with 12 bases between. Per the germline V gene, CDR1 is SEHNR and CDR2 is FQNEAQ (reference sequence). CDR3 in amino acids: CASSLRQLPSTDTQYF. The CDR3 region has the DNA TGTGCCAGCAGCTTACGGCAGTTACCTAGCACAGATACGCAGTATTTT.

The CDR3 nucleotides read TGTGCCAGCAGCCAAGATTCTGGCGGGGGGGCCGAGACCCAGTACTTC. Its translation is CASSQDSGGGAETQYF. V is TRBV4-2 and J is TRBJ2-5; the match to TRBD2 covers 9 bases. CDR1 and CDR2 (germline): LGHNA, YNFKEQ. There are 16 residues in the CDR3. V gave up 0 bases and J gave up 5 bases; unmatched junction bases: 7.

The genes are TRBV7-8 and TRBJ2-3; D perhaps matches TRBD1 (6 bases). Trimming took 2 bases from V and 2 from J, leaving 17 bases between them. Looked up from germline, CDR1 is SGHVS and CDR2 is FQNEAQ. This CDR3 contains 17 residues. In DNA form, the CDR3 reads TGTGCCAGCAGCTTATCAGTAGGGGGTTTCTTCACAGATACGCAGTATTTT. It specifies CASSLSVGGFFTDTQYF.

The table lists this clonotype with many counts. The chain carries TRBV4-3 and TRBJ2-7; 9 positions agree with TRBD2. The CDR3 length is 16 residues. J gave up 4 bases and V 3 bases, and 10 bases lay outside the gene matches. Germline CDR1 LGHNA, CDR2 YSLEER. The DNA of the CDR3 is TGCGCCAGCAGCCAGGGCCTTAGCGGGAGCGGATACGAGCAGTACTTC. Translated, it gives CASSQGLSGSGYEQYF.

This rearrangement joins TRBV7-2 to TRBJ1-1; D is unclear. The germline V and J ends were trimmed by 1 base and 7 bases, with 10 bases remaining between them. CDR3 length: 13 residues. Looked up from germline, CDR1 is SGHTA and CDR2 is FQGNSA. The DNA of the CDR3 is TGTGCCAGCAGCTTAGTTCTAAGGGATGAAGCTTTCTTT. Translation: CASSLVLRDEAFF.

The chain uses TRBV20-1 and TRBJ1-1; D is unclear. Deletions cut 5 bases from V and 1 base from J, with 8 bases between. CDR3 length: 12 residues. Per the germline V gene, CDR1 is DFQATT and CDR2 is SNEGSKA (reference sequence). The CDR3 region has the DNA TGCAGTGCTGGTAAGGGGAACACTGAAGCTTTCTTT. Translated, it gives CSAGKGNTEAFF.

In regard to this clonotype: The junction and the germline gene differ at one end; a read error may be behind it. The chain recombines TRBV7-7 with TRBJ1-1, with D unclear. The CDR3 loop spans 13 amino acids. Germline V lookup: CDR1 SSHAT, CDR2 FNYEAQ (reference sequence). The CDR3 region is CASSQLWNTEAFF. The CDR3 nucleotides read TGTGCTAGCAGCCAGCTCTGGAACACTGAAGCTTTCTTT.

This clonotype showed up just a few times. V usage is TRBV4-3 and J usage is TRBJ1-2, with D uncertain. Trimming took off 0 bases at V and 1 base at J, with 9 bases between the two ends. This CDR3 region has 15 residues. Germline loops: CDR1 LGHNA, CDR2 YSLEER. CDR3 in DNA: TGCGCCAGCAGCCAAGACCCCCATGATAACTATGGCTACACCTTC. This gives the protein CASSQDPHDNYGYTF.

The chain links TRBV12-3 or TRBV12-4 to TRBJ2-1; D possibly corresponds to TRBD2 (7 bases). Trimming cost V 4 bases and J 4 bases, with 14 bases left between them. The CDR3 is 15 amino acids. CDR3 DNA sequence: TGTGCCAGCAGTTGGGGGGGGGGCGTTTACAATGAGCAGTTCTTC. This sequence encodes CASSWGGGVYNEQFF.

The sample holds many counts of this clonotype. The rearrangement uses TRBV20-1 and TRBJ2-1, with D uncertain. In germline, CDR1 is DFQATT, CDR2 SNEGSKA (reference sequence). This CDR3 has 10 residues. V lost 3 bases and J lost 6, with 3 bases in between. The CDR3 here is CSARANEQFF. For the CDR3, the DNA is TGCAGTGCTAGGGCCAATGAGCAGTTCTTC.

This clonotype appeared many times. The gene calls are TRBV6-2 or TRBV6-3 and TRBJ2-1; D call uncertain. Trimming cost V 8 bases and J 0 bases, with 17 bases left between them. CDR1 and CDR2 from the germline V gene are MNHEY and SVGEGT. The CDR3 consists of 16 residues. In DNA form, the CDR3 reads TGTGCCAGCTCCGAGTCCGCAGCACGCTCCTACAATGAGCAGTTCTTC. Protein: CASSESAARSYNEQFF.

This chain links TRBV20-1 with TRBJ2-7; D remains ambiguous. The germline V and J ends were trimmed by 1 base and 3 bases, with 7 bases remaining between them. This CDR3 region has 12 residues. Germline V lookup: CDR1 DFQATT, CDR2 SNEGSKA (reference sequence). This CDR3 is CSARADLYEQYF. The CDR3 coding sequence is TGCAGTGCTAGAGCGGACCTCTACGAGCAGTACTTC.

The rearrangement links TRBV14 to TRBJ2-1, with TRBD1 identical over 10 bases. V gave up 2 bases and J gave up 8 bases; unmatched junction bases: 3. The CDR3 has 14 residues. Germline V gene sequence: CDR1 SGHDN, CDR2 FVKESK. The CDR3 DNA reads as TGTGCCAGCAGCCAACTGACAGGGGGCGATGAGCAGTTCTTC. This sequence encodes CASSQLTGGDEQFF.

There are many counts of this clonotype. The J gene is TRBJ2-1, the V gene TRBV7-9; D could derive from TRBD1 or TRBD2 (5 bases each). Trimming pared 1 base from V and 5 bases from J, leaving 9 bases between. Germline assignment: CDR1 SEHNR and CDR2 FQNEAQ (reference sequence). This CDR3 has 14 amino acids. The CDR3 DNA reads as TGTGCCAGCAGCTTAGAACAGGAGGACAATGAGCAGTTCTTC. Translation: CASSLEQEDNEQFF.

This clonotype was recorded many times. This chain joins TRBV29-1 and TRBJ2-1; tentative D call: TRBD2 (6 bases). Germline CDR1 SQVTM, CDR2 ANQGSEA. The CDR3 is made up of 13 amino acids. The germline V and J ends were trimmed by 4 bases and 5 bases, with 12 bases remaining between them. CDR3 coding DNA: TGCAGCGTTGCTGGATGGGGGGACAATGAGCAGTTCTTC. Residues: CSVAGWGDNEQFF.

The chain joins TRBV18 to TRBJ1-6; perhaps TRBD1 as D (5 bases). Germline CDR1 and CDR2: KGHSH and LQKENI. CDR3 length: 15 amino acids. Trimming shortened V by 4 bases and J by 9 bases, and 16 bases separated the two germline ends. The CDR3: CASSRAGYGSSPLHF. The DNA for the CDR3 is TGTGCCAGCTCACGAGCAGGGTACGGTAGTTCACCCCTCCACTTT. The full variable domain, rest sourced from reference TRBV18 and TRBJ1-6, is NAGVMQNPRHLVRRRGQEARLRCSPMKGHSHVYWYRQLPEEGLKFMVYLQKENIIDESGMPKERFSAEFPKEGPSILRIQQVVRGDSAAYFCASSRAGYGSSPLHFGNGTRLTVT.

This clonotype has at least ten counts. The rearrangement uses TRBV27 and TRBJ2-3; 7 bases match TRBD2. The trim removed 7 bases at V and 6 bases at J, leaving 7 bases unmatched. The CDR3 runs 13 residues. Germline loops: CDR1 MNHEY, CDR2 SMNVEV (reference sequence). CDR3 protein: CASMVQRGDTQYF. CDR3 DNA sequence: TGTGCCAGCATGGTGCAGCGGGGTGATACGCAGTATTTT.

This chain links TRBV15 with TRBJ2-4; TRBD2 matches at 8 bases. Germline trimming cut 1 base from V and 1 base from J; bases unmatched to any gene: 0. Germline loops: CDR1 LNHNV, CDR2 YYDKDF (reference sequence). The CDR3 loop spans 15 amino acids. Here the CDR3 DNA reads TGTGCCACCAGCAGAGGCGGGGGGGCCAAAAACATTCAGTACTTC. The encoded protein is CATSRGGGAKNIQYF. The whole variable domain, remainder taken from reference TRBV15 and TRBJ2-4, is DAMVIQNPRYQVTQFGKPVTLSCSQTLNHNVMYWYQQKSSQAPKLLFHYYDKDFNNEADTPDNFQSRRPNTSFCFLDIRSPGLGDTAMYLCATSRGGGAKNIQYFGAGTRLSVL.

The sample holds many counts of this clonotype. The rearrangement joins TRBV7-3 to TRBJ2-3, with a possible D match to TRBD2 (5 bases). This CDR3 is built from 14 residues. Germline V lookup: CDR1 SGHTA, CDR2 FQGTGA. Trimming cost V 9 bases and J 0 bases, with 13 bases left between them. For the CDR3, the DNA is TGTGCCAGTTCGGGAAGTTCTAGCACAGATACGCAGTATTTT. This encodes CASSGSSSTDTQYF.

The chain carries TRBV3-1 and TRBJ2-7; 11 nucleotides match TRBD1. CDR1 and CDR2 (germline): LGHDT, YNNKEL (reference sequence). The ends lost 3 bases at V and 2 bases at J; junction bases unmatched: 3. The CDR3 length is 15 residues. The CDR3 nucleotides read TGTGCCAGCAGCCATACGGGACAGGGGGCCTACGAGCAGTACTTC. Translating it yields CASSHTGQGAYEQYF.